This is a list of T cell receptor beta chains from one sample in a study of CD8+CD57+ T cells in acquired aplastic anemia. TCRdb re-called the reads with MiXCR, one entry per CDR3 protein. The sample lists roughly 420,000 distinct CDR3 sequences; 65% to 80% were seen once. The material sequenced was sorted CD4+, CD8+, or CD8+CD57+ T cells (not recorded which) from PBMCs. The receptors originated from a human donor in good health, serving as a control. CDR3s include the opening cysteine and the closing phenylalanine or tryptophan. D genes are given only for firm matches. Clone size is not always given. Where it is, it says once, few, many or a class for expanded clones.

D gene	J gene	V gene	clone size	CDR3 DNA	CDR3 protein
NA	TRBJ1-2	TRBV7-2	NA	TGTGCCAGCAGCCAAGAACCGACAGGTGGCTATGGCTACACCTTC	CASSQEPTGGYGYTF
TRBD1	TRBJ2-6	TRBV5-1	many	TGCGCCAGCAGCTTGGCCGGGACAGGCCTATCTGGGGCCAACGTCCTGACTTTC	CASSLAGTGLSGANVLTF
NA	TRBJ1-6	TRBV12-3/TRBV12-4	NA	TGTGCCAGCAGTTTAGACCCAGGGACCCGAGGGCCCCTCCACTTT	CASSLDPGTRGPLHF
TRBD2	TRBJ2-7	TRBV7-6	NA	TGTGCCAGCAGCCCCATGGGAGCGGGGGTGAGCTACGAGCAGTACTTC	CASSPMGAGVSYEQYF
TRBD2	TRBJ2-7	TRBV7-3	NA	TGTGCCAGCAGCTCATCCGGGACTAGCACAGATACGCAGTTC	CASSSSGTSTDTQF
NA	TRBJ1-5	TRBV20-1	NA	TGCAGTGCTGCCGGTGCGGGGAACACTCAGCCCCAGCATTTT	CSAAGAGNTQPQHF
NA	TRBJ1-5	TRBV9	NA	TGTGCCAGCACCGGGCAGGGACATCACTCCCAGCATTTT	CASTGQGHHSQHF
NA	TRBJ2-3	TRBV20-1	NA	TGCAGTGTCCAAAAGACAGCAGAGAACAAGTATTTT	CSVQKTAENKYF
TRBD1	TRBJ1-1	TRBV6-6	NA	TGTGCCAGCAGTACCGGACAGGGACGCTCTGGAAACACTGAAGCTTTCTTT	CASSTGQGRSGNTEAFF
NA	TRBJ1-2	TRBV9	few	TGTGCCAGCAGCTCGGGGGGGACTGGAAACACCTTC	CASSSGGTGNTF
TRBD1	TRBJ1-6	TRBV20-1	once	TGCAGTGCTAGTGCCTCCGACAGGGATGCTTCACCCCTCCACTTT	CSASASDRDASPLHF
TRBD2	TRBJ2-3	TRBV9	NA	TGTGCCAGCAGCGTGTCGGGACTAGTCTACGACCAGTATTTT	CASSVSGLVYDQYF
TRBD2	TRBJ2-3	TRBV7-9	NA	TGTGCCAGCAGCGAGAGCGGGGGGGCCAATGCGGAGTATTTT	CASSESGGANAEYF
NA	TRBJ1-2	TRBV9	NA	TGTGCCAGCAGCGTACAGAGGACCGCTAACTATGGCTACACCTTC	CASSVQRTANYGYTF
TRBD1	TRBJ2-3	TRBV20-1	NA	TGCAGTGCACCAACAGGGGGACGAGTGACAGATACGCAGTATTTT	CSAPTGGRVTDTQYF
NA	TRBJ2-2	TRBV7-2	NA	TGTGCCAGCAAGGCTCCGTCCATCACCGGAGAGCTGCTTTTT	CASKAPSITGELLF
NA	TRBJ1-2	TRBV20-1	NA	TGCAGTGCTAACGCCGGGGACTGCCCTACCTTC	CSANAGDCPTF
TRBD1	TRBJ2-3	TRBV7-2	once	TGTGCCAGCAGCTCCGGACAGGCCACCCTACCTACATATACGCAGTATTTT	CASSSGQATLPTYTQYF
TRBD1	TRBJ1-2	TRBV9	few	TGTGCCAGCAGCGTTCAGACAGGGGACCTTAACTATGGCTACACCTTC	CASSVQTGDLNYGYTF
NA	TRBJ2-4	TRBV19	many	TGTGCCAGTAGTTCCCCAGGGGGGGTCAAAAACATTCAGTACTTC	CASSSPGGVKNIQYF
NA	TRBJ1-4	TRBV5-1	NA	TGTGCCAGCAGGGGACGTCCAACTAACGAAAAACTGTTTTTT	CASRGRPTNEKLFF
TRBD2	TRBJ2-1	TRBV2	many	TGTGCCAGCAGTGGCCGGGGGGACAATGAGCAGTTCTTC	CASSGRGDNEQFF
TRBD1	TRBJ1-5	TRBV10-3	NA	TGTGCCATCAGTGACACAGGGGGTGACAATCAGCCCCAGCATTTT	CAISDTGGDNQPQHF
TRBD1	TRBJ1-5	TRBV15	few	TGTGCCACCAGCAGCTCAGGGGGCGAAAATCAGCCCCAGCATTTT	CATSSSGGENQPQHF
TRBD2	TRBJ2-7	TRBV7-9	NA	TGTGCCAGCAGCTTTAACCCCCGGAGCGGGACGGGGCACGAGCAGTACTTC	CASSFNPRSGTGHEQYF
NA	TRBJ2-5	TRBV7-8	NA	TGTGCCAGCAGCTTTTTGAAGGGGCCAGGAAAGACCAAGTACTTC	CASSFLKGPGKTKYF
NA	TRBJ1-5	TRBV7-6	NA	TGTGCCAGCAGCCCGCAACAGTTATCACCCCTCCACTTTTTT	CASSPQQLSPLHFF
NA	TRBJ1-2	TRBV6-5	few	TGTGCCAGCAGTCAGGATTCGAGGACATTCTATGGCTACACCTTC	CASSQDSRTFYGYTF
TRBD1	TRBJ2-7	TRBV19	once	TGTGCCAGTAGTAGCCGGGACAGGGGGAAGAACTACGAGCAGTACTTC	CASSSRDRGKNYEQYF
NA	TRBJ1-1	TRBV19	NA	TGTGCCAGTAGTATCCAGGGGAGGGGAACTGAAGCTTTCTTT	CASSIQGRGTEAFF
NA	TRBJ2-7	TRBV7-8	NA	TGTGCCAGCAGCCAGAAATGGGACGGGGTGTACTTC	CASSQKWDGVYF
NA	TRBJ1-1	TRBV6-5	many	TGTGCCAGCAATCGGGGGACGAGGGGAACTGAAGCTTTCTTT	CASNRGTRGTEAFF
NA	TRBJ2-2	TRBV5-1	NA	TGCGCCAGCAGCCCGGCACTAGTCTCCGGGGAGCTGTTTTTT	CASSPALVSGELFF
NA	TRBJ2-7	TRBV5-1	NA	TGCGCCAGCAGCTTGGCCACACAGATACGTTACGAGCAGTACTTC	CASSLATQIRYEQYF
TRBD1	TRBJ1-6	TRBV5-1	NA	TGCGCCACCCGAGCCGGGACAGGGCAGACACCCCTCCACTTT	CATRAGTGQTPLHF
NA	TRBJ1-2	TRBV20-1	NA	TGCAGTGCTAGAGGTGAGGGCTATGGCTACACCTTC	CSARGEGYGYTF
TRBD1	TRBJ1-1	TRBV14	NA	TGTGCCAGCAGCCTGAGTGGGACAGTGCACACCGGTGTCTTT	CASSLSGTVHTGVF
NA	TRBJ2-5	TRBV6-2/TRBV6-3	many	TGTGCCAGCAGAATATGGACCAAAGAGACCCAGTACTTC	CASRIWTKETQYF
NA	TRBJ1-1	TRBV7-8	NA	TGTGCCAGCAGTGCGGAGGGCAGGCACACTGAAGCTTTCTTT	CASSAEGRHTEAFF
NA	TRBJ1-1	TRBV5-5	NA	TGTGCCAGCAGCTGGAGCATGAGGTACACTGAAGCTTTCTTT	CASSWSMRYTEAFF
NA	TRBJ2-3	TRBV7-8	NA	TGTGCCAGCAGGCGGAACGGATCGTCCTCCTACGAGCAGTATTTT	CASRRNGSSSYEQYF
NA	TRBJ1-2	TRBV2	NA	TGTGCCAGCAGTGAAGCGCTAGGGCTCGTCTACGGCTACACCTTC	CASSEALGLVYGYTF
NA	TRBJ1-5	TRBV2	NA	TGTGCCAGCAGTGAATCGTCAGGGCAAGGGCAGCCCCAGCATTTT	CASSESSGQGQPQHF
NA	TRBJ1-2	TRBV5-1	NA	TGTGCCAGCAGCTTGGTCCAAGAGACCCATGGCTACACCTTC	CASSLVQETHGYTF
NA	TRBJ1-1	TRBV15	few	TGTGCCACCACCCATTTAACTAACACTGAAGCTTTCTTT	CATTHLTNTEAFF
NA	TRBJ2-3	TRBV7-9	NA	TGTGCCAGCAGCTTATGGACTCTCCGGCCGACTGAAGCTTTT	CASSLWTLRPTEAF
NA	TRBJ1-5	TRBV7-9	NA	TGTGCCAGCAGCGCCGGGGCTAGCAATCAGCCCCAGCATTTT	CASSAGASNQPQHF
NA	TRBJ2-7	TRBV6-5	many	TGTGCCAGCAGTTACCCCCTCTACGAGCAGTACTTC	CASSYPLYEQYF
NA	TRBJ1-4	TRBV10-3	NA	TGTGCCATCAGTGCTCGTCGGGAAGGAACTAATGAAAAACTGTTTTTT	CAISARREGTNEKLFF
NA	TRBJ1-6	TRBV12-3/TRBV12-4	NA	TGTGCCAGCAGTTATGGGGATCGCTATAATTCACCCCTCCACTTT	CASSYGDRYNSPLHF
TRBD1	TRBJ1-1	TRBV2	NA	TGTGCCAGCAGTTATTCACAGGGGAGGGGAGAAGCGTTTTTT	CASSYSQGRGEAFF
TRBD1	TRBJ2-1	TRBV7-9	NA	TGTGCCAGCAGTCTCGGACAGGGGTGGAATGAGCAGTTCTTC	CASSLGQGWNEQFF
TRBD1	TRBJ2-7	TRBV7-8	NA	TGTGCCAGCAGCGAGATAACAGGGGGCACCCAGCACCAGTACTTC	CASSEITGGTQHQYF
TRBD2	TRBJ2-7	TRBV30	many	TGTGCCTGGGGGCCACCCCCTAGACTAGCTGTGTCCTACGAGCAGTACTTC	CAWGPPPRLAVSYEQYF